The 16 T cell receptor beta chains presented below share a single source sample, sequenced in a study of shared clonotypes between healthy human individuals. TCRdb's copy holds only in-frame clones and misses some; the assay was immunoSEQ multiplex PCR. The repertoire has 100,000 or so clones, about 70% of them found once; the top ten carry 24%. Input material: memory CD8+ T cells sorted from blood. Stated subset: CD45RO+ cells pooled with CCR7-negative TemRA cells. These receptor sequences come from a young woman in good health.

This clone was recorded once. The V call is TRBV7-8, the J call TRBJ2-3; D is unresolved. V was pared by 1 base and J by 4 bases, with 15 bases between. The V gene's germline CDR1 is SGHVS and CDR2 FQNEAQ. This CDR3 contains 16 residues. The CDR3 DNA reads as TGTGCCAGCAGCTTAGAAGTGTCGGAGTCTTCAGATACGCAGTATTTT. Translating gives CASSLEVSESSDTQYF.

This clone was seen once. The V call is TRBV15, the J call TRBJ1-5, with D possibly matching TRBD1 (6 bases). Per the germline V gene, CDR1 is LNHNV and CDR2 is YYDKDF (reference sequence). This CDR3 spans 16 amino acids. V lost 3 bases to trimming and J lost 4 bases, with 16 bases between them. CDR3 coding DNA: TGTGCCACCAGCAGGGCCCCGGGACACTTGAATCAGCCCCAGCATTTT. This sequence encodes CATSRAPGHLNQPQHF.

The CDR3 sequence: CASSHPGQKNIQYF. CDR3 nucleotides: TGCGCCAGCAGCCATCCCGGACAGAAAAACATTCAGTACTTC. The chain uses TRBV4-1 and TRBJ2-4, with a tentative D call TRBD1 (6 bases). Trimming stripped 3 bases from V and 4 bases from J, with 10 bases between. The germline gives CDR1 MGHRA, CDR2 YSYEKL. The CDR3 has 14 amino acids.

The chain carries TRBV11-2 and TRBJ2-1; D assignment may be TRBD1 or TRBD2 (5 bases each). CDR3 length equals 15 residues. Per germline, CDR1 SGHAT and CDR2 FQNNGV. V dropped 5 bases and J dropped 0 bases, with 11 bases sitting between them. CDR3 bases: TGTGCCAGCAGCGGGGGAGAAATCTCCTACAATGAGCAGTTCTTC. Residues: CASSGGEISYNEQFF.

The genes are TRBV29-1 and TRBJ2-3; perhaps TRBD2 as D (5 bases). Per germline, CDR1 SQVTM and CDR2 ANQGSEA. V lost 3 bases and J lost 1, with 11 bases in between. The CDR3 is made up of 14 amino acids. CDR3 residues: CSVDGGHGTDTQYF. The CDR3, as DNA: TGCAGCGTTGACGGCGGGCACGGCACAGATACGCAGTATTTT.

J is TRBJ2-7 and V is TRBV4-1, with 15 nucleotides matching TRBD2. Trimming at V came to 0 bases and at J to 4 bases, leaving 19 bases not matched to a gene. CDR3 length: 22 residues. Germline V lookup: CDR1 MGHRA, CDR2 YSYEKL. The CDR3 spells CASSQDWVGYAGLAGGLYEQYF. The CDR3 coding sequence is TGCGCCAGCAGCCAAGATTGGGTCGGTTATGCGGGACTAGCGGGGGGACTTTACGAGCAGTACTTC.

The J gene is TRBJ2-2, the V gene TRBV7-8, with 10 nucleotides matching TRBD2. J was trimmed by 6 bases and V by 5 bases; bases with no gene match: 21. The CDR3 has 20 amino acids. From germline, CDR1 is SGHVS and CDR2 FQNEAQ. DNA of the CDR3: TGTGCCAGCAGCCTGTCACCACCGGGACTAGCGAGAAAGGGCGCCGGGGAGCTGTTTTTT. Protein: CASSLSPPGLARKGAGELFF.

The V gene is TRBV20-1, the J gene TRBJ2-1, with D tentatively TRBD2 (6 bases). Germline V gene data show CDR1 as DFQATT and CDR2 as SNEGSKA (reference sequence). The V gene lost 3 bases and the J gene lost 7 bases, with 7 bases spanning the gap. The CDR3 runs to 11 residues. CDR3 coding DNA: TGCAGTGCTAGGGAGGGGAATGAGCAGTTCTTC. Translation gives CSAREGNEQFF.

The chain carries TRBV19 and TRBJ2-3, with D possibly matching TRBD1 (5 bases). Trimming shortened V by 4 bases and J by 0 bases, and 8 bases separated the two germline ends. The CDR3 extends over 14 amino acids. The germline V gene has CDR1 LNHDA and CDR2 SQIVND (reference sequence). DNA for the CDR3: TGTGCCAGTAGTAAAGGGGAAAGCACAGATACGCAGTATTTT. Its translation is CASSKGESTDTQYF.

Remarks on this clone: Within the sample, other DNA sequences also encode this same CDR3. The rearrangement joins TRBV5-6 to TRBJ2-7; D ambiguous. Trimming left V 0 bases short and J 1 base short, with 2 bases between. The CDR3 sequence is 12 residues long. Germline CDR1 reads SGHDT; CDR2 reads YYEEEE. The CDR3 nucleotides are TGTGCCAGCAGCTTGGCGTCCTACGAGCAGTACTTC. This sequence encodes CASSLASYEQYF.

The V and J genes are TRBV28 and TRBJ2-2; TRBD2 aligns across 8 bases. Germline V gene data show CDR1 as MDHEN and CDR2 as SYDVKM. The CDR3 contains 15 residues. J gave up 5 bases and V 2 bases, and 4 bases lay outside the gene matches. The CDR3 coding sequence is TGTGCCAGCAGTTTAGGCGGGAGGACTACCGGGGAGCTGTTTTTT. Translating it yields CASSLGGRTTGELFF.

The chain employs TRBV28 and TRBJ1-5; D call uncertain. The CDR3 contains 11 residues. Germline CDR1 is MDHEN and CDR2 is SYDVKM. Deletions cut 4 bases from V and 9 bases from J, with 7 bases between. The CDR3 DNA follows: TGTGCCAGCAGTTCCCCATGGCCCCAGCATTTT. It translates to CASSSPWPQHF.

The chain couples TRBV2 to TRBJ2-1; 9 bases are a match to TRBD1. CDR3 size: 15 residues. The V and J ends lost 5 bases and 2 bases, in that order; junction bases with no gene match: 4. Germline loops: CDR1 SNHLY, CDR2 FYNNEI. The CDR3 DNA is TGTGCCAGCAGTAAAGACAGGGGGGCCTACAATGAGCAGTTCTTC. Translating it yields CASSKDRGAYNEQFF. The full variable domain, in which reference TRBV2 and TRBJ2-1 provide the parts outside the CDR3, is EPEVTQTPSHQVTQMGQEVILRCVPISNHLYFYWYRQILGQKVEFLVSFYNNEISEKSEIFDDQFSVERPDGSNFTLKIRSTKLEDSAMYFCASSKDRGAYNEQFFGPGTRLTVL.

J is TRBJ2-1 and V is TRBV7-6, with unresolved D. The V end lost 1 base, the J end lost 8 bases, and 18 bases lay between the germline ends. The CDR3 sequence is 16 residues long. The germline CDR1 and CDR2 sequences are SGHVS and FNYEAQ. The CDR3: CASSLGTAPLRDEQFF. The DNA for the CDR3 is TGTGCCAGCAGCTTAGGCACAGCCCCTCTAAGGGATGAGCAGTTCTTC. The variable domain in full, completed from reference TRBV7-6 and TRBJ2-1, reads GAGVSQSPRYKVTKRGQDVALRCDPISGHVSLYWYRQALGQGPEFLTYFNYEAQQDKSGLPNDRFSAERPEGSISTLTIQRTEQRDSAMYRCASSLGTAPLRDEQFFGPGTRLTVL.

Ten or more counts support this clone. This sequence joins TRBV6-4 and TRBJ2-3, with a tentative D call TRBD1 (5 bases). Germline loops: CDR1 MRHNA, CDR2 SNTAGT. CDR3 length: 14 residues. With 5 bases removed from V and 1 base from J, the gap between germline ends came to 10 bases. The DNA of the CDR3 is TGTGCCAGCAGTCCTACAGGAGGCACAGATACGCAGTATTTT. Encoded protein: CASSPTGGTDTQYF.

There are a few counts of this clone. This chain uses TRBV7-3 with TRBJ2-7; 11 bases align to TRBD1. V lost 6 bases and J lost 5; bases outside the gene matches: 9. Per germline, CDR1 SGHTA and CDR2 FQGTGA. CDR3 size: 15 residues. The CDR3 here is CASRKDRGPQDEQYF. For the CDR3, the DNA is TGTGCCAGCAGGAAGGACAGGGGGCCGCAGGACGAGCAGTACTTC.